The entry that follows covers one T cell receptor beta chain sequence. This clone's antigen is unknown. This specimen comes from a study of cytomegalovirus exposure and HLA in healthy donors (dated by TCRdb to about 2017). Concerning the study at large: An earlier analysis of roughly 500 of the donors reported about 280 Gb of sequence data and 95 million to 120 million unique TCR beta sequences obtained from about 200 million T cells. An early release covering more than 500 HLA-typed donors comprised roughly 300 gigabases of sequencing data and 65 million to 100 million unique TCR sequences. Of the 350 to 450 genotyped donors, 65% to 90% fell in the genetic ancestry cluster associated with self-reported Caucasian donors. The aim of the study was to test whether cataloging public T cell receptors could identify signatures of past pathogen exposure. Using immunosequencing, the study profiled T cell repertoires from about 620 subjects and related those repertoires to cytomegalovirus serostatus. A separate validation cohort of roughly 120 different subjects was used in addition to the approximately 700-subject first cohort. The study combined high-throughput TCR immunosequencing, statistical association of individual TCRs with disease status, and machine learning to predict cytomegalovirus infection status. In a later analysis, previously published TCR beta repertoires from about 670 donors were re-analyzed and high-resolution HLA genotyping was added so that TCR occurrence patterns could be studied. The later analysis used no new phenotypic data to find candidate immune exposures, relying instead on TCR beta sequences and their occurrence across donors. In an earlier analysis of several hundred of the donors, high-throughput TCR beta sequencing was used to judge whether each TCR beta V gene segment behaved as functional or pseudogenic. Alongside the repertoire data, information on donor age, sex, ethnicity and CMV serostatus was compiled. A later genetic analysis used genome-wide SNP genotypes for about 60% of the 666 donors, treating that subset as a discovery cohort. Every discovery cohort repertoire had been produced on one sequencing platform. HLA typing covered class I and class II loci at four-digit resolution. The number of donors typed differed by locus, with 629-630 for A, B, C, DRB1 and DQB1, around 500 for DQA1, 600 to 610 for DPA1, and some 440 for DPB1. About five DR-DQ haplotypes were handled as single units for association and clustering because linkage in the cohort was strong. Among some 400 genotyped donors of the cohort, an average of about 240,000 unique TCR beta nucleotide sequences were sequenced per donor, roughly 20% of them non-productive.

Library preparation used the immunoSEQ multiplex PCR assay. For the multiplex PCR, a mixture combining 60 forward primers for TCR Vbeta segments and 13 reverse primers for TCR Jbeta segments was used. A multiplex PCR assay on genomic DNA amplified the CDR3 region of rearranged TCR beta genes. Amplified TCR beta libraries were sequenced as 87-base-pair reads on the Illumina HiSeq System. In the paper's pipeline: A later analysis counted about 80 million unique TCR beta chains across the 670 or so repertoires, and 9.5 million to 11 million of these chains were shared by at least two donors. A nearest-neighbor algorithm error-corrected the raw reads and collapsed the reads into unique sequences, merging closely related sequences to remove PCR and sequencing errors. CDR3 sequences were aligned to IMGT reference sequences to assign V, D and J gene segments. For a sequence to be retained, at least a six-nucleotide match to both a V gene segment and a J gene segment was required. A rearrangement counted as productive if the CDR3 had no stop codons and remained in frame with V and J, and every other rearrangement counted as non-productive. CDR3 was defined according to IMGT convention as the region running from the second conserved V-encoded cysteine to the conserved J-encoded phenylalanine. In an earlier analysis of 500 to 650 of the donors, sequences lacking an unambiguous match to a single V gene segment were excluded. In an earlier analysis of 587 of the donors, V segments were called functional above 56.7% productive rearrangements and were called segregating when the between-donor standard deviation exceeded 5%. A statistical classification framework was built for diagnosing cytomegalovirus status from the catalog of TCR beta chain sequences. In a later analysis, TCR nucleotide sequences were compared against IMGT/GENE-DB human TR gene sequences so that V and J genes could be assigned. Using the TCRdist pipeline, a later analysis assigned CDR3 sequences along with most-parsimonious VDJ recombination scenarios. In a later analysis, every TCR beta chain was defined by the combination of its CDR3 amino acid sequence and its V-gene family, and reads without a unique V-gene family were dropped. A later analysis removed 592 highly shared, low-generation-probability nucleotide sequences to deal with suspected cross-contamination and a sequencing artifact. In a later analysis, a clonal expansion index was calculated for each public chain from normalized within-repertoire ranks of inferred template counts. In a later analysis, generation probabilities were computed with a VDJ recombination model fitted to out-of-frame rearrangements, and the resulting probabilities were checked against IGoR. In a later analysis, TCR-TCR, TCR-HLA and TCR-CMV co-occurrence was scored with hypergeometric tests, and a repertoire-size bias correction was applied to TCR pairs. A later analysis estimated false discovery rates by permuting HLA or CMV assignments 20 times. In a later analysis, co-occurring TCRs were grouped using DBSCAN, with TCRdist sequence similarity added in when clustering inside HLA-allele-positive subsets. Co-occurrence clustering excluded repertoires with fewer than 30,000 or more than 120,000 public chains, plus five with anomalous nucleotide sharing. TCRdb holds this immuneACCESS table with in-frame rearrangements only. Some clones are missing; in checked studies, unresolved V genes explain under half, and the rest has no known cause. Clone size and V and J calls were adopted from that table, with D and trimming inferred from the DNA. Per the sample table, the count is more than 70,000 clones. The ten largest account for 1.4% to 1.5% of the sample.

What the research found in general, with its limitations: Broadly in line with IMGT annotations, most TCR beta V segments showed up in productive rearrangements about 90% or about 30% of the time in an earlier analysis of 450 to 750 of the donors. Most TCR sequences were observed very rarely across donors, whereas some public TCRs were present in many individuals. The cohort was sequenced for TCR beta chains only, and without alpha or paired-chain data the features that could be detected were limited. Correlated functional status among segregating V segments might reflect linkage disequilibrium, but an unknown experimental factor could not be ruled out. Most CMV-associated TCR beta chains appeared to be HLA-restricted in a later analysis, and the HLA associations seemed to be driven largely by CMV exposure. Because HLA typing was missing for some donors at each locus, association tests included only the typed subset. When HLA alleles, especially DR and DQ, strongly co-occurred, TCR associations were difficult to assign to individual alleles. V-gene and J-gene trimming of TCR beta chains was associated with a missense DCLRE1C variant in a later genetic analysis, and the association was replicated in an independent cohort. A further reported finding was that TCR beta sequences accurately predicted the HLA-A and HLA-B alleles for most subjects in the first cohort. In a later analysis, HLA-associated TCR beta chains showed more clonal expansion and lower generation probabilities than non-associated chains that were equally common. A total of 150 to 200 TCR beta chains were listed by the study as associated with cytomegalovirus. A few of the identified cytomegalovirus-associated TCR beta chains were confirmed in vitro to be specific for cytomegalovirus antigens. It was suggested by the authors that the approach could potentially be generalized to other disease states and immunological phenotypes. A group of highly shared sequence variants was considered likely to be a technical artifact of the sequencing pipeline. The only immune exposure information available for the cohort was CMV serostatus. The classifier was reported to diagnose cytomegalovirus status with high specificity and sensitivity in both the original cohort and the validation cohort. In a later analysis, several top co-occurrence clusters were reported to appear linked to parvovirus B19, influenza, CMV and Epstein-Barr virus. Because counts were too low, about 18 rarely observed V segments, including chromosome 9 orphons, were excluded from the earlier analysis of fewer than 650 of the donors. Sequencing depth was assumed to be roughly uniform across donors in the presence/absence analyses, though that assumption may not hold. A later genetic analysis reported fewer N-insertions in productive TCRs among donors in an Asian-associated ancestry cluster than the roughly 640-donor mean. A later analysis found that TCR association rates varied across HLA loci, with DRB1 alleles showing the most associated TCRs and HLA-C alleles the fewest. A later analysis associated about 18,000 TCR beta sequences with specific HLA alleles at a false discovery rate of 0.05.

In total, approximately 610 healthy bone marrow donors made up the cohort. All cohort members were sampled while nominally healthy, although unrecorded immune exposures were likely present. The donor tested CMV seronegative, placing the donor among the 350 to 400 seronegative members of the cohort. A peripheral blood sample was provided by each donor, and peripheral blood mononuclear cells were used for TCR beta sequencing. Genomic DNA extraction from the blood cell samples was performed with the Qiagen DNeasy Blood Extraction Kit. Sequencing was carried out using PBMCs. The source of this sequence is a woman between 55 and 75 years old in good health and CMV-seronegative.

The bases are TGTGCCAGCAGCGTAGTCTCCGGGTACTACAATGAGCAGTTCTTC. This codes for CASSVVSGYYNEQFF. The chain employs TRBV9 and TRBJ2-1, with the D gene not clear enough to name. V is pared back by 0 bases and J by 3 bases, with 10 bases lying between the germline termini. The CDR3 numbers 15 residues from cysteine through phenylalanine. The DNA shown is the 45-base CDR3, in frame from base 1. CDR1 and CDR2 (SGDLS, YYNGEE) derive from the germline V gene.